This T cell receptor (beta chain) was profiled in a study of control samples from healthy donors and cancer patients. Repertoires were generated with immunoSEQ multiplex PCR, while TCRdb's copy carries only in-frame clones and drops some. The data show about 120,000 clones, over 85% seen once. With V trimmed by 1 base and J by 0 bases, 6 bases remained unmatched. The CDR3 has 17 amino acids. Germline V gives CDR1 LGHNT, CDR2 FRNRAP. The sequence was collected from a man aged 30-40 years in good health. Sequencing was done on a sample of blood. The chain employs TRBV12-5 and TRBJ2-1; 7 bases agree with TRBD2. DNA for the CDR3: TGTGCTAGTGGTTTGGCCCTAACGGGGGGCTCCTACAATGAGCAGTTCTTC. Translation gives CASGLALTGGSYNEQFF. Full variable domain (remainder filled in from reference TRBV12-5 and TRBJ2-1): DARVTQTPRHKVTEMGQEVTMRCQPILGHNTVFWYRQTMMQGLELLAYFRNRAPLDDSGMPKDRFSAEMPDATLATLKIQPSEPRDSAVYFCASGLALTGGSYNEQFFGPGTRLTVL.